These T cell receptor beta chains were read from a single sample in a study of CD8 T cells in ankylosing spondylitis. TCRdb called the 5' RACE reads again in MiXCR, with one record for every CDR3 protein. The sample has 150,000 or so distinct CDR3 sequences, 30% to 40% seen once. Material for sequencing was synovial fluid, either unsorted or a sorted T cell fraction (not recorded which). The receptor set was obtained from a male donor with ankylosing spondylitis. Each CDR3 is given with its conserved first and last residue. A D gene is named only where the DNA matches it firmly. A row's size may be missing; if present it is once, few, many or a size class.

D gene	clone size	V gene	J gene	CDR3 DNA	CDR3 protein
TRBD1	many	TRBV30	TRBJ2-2	TGTGCCTGGAGTGTACAGGGGATAGGGACCACCGGGGAGCTGTTTTTT	CAWSVQGIGTTGELFF
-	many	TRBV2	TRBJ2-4	TGTGCCAGCAGCCAAGATTTTCTAGCCAAAAACATTCAGTACTTC	CASSQDFLAKNIQYF
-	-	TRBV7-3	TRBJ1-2	TGTGCCAGCAGCTTCCCCGGCTCGTCTGGCTACACCTTC	CASSFPGSSGYTF
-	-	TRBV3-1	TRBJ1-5	TGTGCCAGCAGCCAGACAGACAGCAATCAGCCCCAGCATTTT	CASSQTDSNQPQHF
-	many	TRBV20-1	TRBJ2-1	TGCAGTGCTAGAGACGTGAGGGGGGGCTACAATGAGCAGTTCTTC	CSARDVRGGYNEQFF
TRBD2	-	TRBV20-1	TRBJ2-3	TGCAGTGCTAGGACTAGCGGGGGGTTCACAGATACGCAGTATTTT	CSARTSGGFTDTQYF
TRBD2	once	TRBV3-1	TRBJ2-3	TGTGCCAGCAGCCAAGACAGCGGGGTCCGTGGAGATACGCAGTATTTT	CASSQDSGVRGDTQYF
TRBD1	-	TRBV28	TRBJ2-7	TGTGCCAGCAGACCCCCCGGGACAGGAGGCGAGCAGTACTTC	CASRPPGTGGEQYF
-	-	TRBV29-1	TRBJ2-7	TGCAGCGCTGGGACGGATTCGCCCTACGAGCAGTACTTC	CSAGTDSPYEQYF
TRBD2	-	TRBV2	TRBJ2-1	TGTGCCAGCAGTAAGACTAGCGCCTCCTACAATGAGCAGTTCTTC	CASSKTSASYNEQFF
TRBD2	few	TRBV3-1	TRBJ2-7	TGTGCCAGCAGCGCGACTAGCGGGGGGCATTACGAGCAGTACTTC	CASSATSGGHYEQYF
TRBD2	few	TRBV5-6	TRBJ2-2	TGTGCCAGCAGCTTGGGACTAGCGGGGGGCACCGGGGAGCTGTTTTTT	CASSLGLAGGTGELFF
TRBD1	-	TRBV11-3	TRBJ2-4	TGTGCCAGCAGCCAGCAGGGGGATAAGAAAAACATTCAGTACTTC	CASSQQGDKKNIQYF
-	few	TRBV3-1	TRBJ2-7	TGTGCCAGCAGCAAAGGTTGGATGAACGAGCAGTACTTC	CASSKGWMNEQYF